Listed below are T cell receptor beta chains from one sample, sequenced in a study of shared clonotypes between healthy human individuals. Profiling relied on immunoSEQ multiplex PCR, and the TCRdb table lists in-frame clones only, not all of them. Seen here are under 550,000 clones, 90% to 97% observed once, and the top ten hold approximately 0.06%. Sequencing was performed on naive CD4+ T cells sorted from blood. The receptors originated from a woman aged 30 to 39 in good health. CDR3s include the opening cysteine and the closing phenylalanine or tryptophan. A D gene is named only where the DNA matches it firmly. The size of a clone is reported for some rows only, either as once, few or many, or as a class for expanded clones.

J gene: TRBJ1-3
clone size: -
V gene: TRBV25-1
D gene: -
CDR3 protein: CASRGSGANTIYF
CDR3 DNA: TGTGCCAGCAGAGGGTCGGGGGCAAACACCATATATTTT

J gene: TRBJ2-2
clone size: -
V gene: TRBV5-1
D gene: TRBD2
CDR3 protein: CASNKGLAGGNTGELFF
CDR3 DNA: TGCGCCAGCAACAAGGGACTAGCGGGAGGGAACACCGGGGAGCTGTTTTTT

J gene: TRBJ2-3
clone size: -
V gene: TRBV9
D gene: -
CDR3 protein: CASSEQGLGTDTQYF
CDR3 DNA: TGTGCCAGCAGTGAGCAGGGTCTGGGCACAGATACGCAGTATTTT

J gene: TRBJ2-7
clone size: -
V gene: TRBV28
D gene: TRBD1
CDR3 protein: CASTPQRTGLHEQYF
CDR3 DNA: TGTGCCAGCACCCCCCAGAGGACAGGGTTACACGAGCAGTACTTC

J gene: TRBJ2-6
clone size: -
V gene: TRBV5-1
D gene: TRBD1
CDR3 protein: CASSLGQGPRSGANVLTF
CDR3 DNA: TGCGCCAGCAGCTTGGGACAGGGGCCCCGCTCTGGGGCCAACGTCCTGACTTTC

J gene: TRBJ2-2
clone size: -
V gene: TRBV7-9
D gene: -
CDR3 protein: CASSRGDRDTGELFF
CDR3 DNA: TGTGCCAGCAGCCGGGGGGACAGAGACACCGGGGAGCTGTTTTTT

J gene: TRBJ2-1
clone size: -
V gene: TRBV27
D gene: -
CDR3 protein: CASIKSRVSYNEQFF
CDR3 DNA: TGTGCCAGCATCAAATCGCGGGTCTCCTACAATGAGCAGTTCTTC

J gene: TRBJ2-1
clone size: -
V gene: TRBV5-1
D gene: TRBD2
CDR3 protein: CASSFTPLAGGRHEQFF
CDR3 DNA: TGCGCCAGCAGCTTCACGCCTCTAGCGGGAGGTCGACATGAGCAGTTCTTC

J gene: TRBJ2-3
clone size: -
V gene: TRBV4-1
D gene: -
CDR3 protein: CASRPGRGDAADTQYF
CDR3 DNA: TGCGCCAGCAGGCCGGGAAGGGGGGACGCGGCAGATACGCAGTATTTT

J gene: TRBJ1-3
clone size: -
V gene: TRBV14
D gene: -
CDR3 protein: CASSQVLREAGNTIYF
CDR3 DNA: TGTGCCAGCAGCCAAGTCTTAAGGGAGGCTGGAAACACCATATATTTT

J gene: TRBJ1-1
clone size: -
V gene: TRBV7-9
D gene: -
CDR3 protein: CASSLGTGEAFF
CDR3 DNA: TGTGCCAGCAGCTTAGGGACCGGTGAAGCTTTCTTT

J gene: TRBJ1-1
clone size: -
V gene: TRBV30
D gene: -
CDR3 protein: CAWSEGLDTEAFF
CDR3 DNA: TGTGCCTGGAGTGAGGGCCTGGACACTGAAGCTTTCTTT

J gene: TRBJ1-1
clone size: -
V gene: TRBV28
D gene: TRBD1
CDR3 protein: CASSLPGQGLAEAFF
CDR3 DNA: TGTGCCAGCAGTCTCCCGGGACAGGGGTTGGCTGAAGCTTTCTTT

J gene: TRBJ1-1
clone size: -
V gene: TRBV28
D gene: -
CDR3 protein: CASRRQGNTEAFF
CDR3 DNA: TGTGCCAGCAGGAGACAAGGAAACACTGAAGCTTTCTTT

J gene: TRBJ1-5
clone size: -
V gene: TRBV28
D gene: -
CDR3 protein: CASSPLNQPQHF
CDR3 DNA: TGTGCCAGCAGTCCTCTCAATCAGCCCCAGCATTTT

J gene: TRBJ1-2
clone size: -
V gene: TRBV4-1
D gene: -
CDR3 protein: CASSQPNQGNYGYTF
CDR3 DNA: TGCGCCAGCAGCCAACCTAATCAGGGGAACTATGGCTACACCTTC

J gene: TRBJ2-6
clone size: -
V gene: TRBV5-1
D gene: TRBD2
CDR3 protein: CASSLLFLAGSSGANVLTF
CDR3 DNA: TGCGCCAGCAGCTTGCTGTTTCTAGCGGGGAGCTCTGGGGCCAACGTCCTGACTTTC

J gene: TRBJ1-1
clone size: once
V gene: TRBV5-6
D gene: TRBD1
CDR3 protein: CASSLQGANTEAFF
CDR3 DNA: TGTGCCAGCAGCTTGCAGGGGGCGAACACTGAAGCTTTCTTT

J gene: TRBJ2-7
clone size: -
V gene: TRBV28
D gene: -
CDR3 protein: CASSLSGALPPEQYF
CDR3 DNA: TGTGCCAGCAGTTTATCAGGGGCCCTCCCCCCCGAGCAGTACTTC

J gene: TRBJ2-1
clone size: -
V gene: TRBV9
D gene: -
CDR3 protein: CASSVEERLNEQFF
CDR3 DNA: TGTGCCAGCAGCGTAGAGGAGCGATTGAATGAGCAGTTCTTC

J gene: TRBJ2-7
clone size: once
V gene: TRBV28
D gene: -
CDR3 protein: CASSLGRDYEQYF
CDR3 DNA: TGTGCCAGCAGTTTGGGCAGGGATTACGAGCAGTACTTC

J gene: TRBJ2-5
clone size: -
V gene: TRBV6-6
D gene: -
CDR3 protein: CASSFARWFQETQYF
CDR3 DNA: TGTGCCAGCAGTTTTGCTCGATGGTTCCAAGAGACCCAGTACTTC

J gene: TRBJ1-2
clone size: -
V gene: TRBV6-1
D gene: -
CDR3 protein: CASSEGYKGVYTF
CDR3 DNA: TGTGCCAGCAGTGAAGGGTATAAGGGGGTATACACCTTC

J gene: TRBJ2-1
clone size: -
V gene: TRBV6-1
D gene: TRBD1
CDR3 protein: CASTQGATYNEQFF
CDR3 DNA: TGTGCCAGCACTCAGGGGGCTACGTACAATGAGCAGTTCTTC

J gene: TRBJ2-7
clone size: -
V gene: TRBV27
D gene: TRBD2
CDR3 protein: CASSRESGRLSYEQYF
CDR3 DNA: TGTGCCAGCAGCCGCGAGAGCGGGAGGCTCTCCTACGAGCAGTACTTC

J gene: TRBJ1-1
clone size: -
V gene: TRBV6-1
D gene: TRBD1
CDR3 protein: CASSEAAQGARAFF
CDR3 DNA: TGTGCCAGCAGTGAAGCGGCACAGGGGGCGCGGGCTTTCTTT

J gene: TRBJ1-1
clone size: once
V gene: TRBV28
D gene: -
CDR3 protein: CASTAPEKNTEAFF
CDR3 DNA: TGTGCCAGCACGGCCCCAGAAAAGAACACTGAAGCTTTCTTT

J gene: TRBJ2-6
clone size: once
V gene: TRBV19
D gene: -
CDR3 protein: CASSIPGKGANVLTF
CDR3 DNA: TGTGCCAGTAGTATCCCGGGGAAAGGGGCCAACGTCCTGACTTTC

J gene: TRBJ2-2
clone size: -
V gene: TRBV7-3
D gene: -
CDR3 protein: CASAQQLSNTGELFF
CDR3 DNA: TGTGCCAGCGCCCAACAGCTGTCGAACACCGGGGAGCTGTTTTTT

J gene: TRBJ2-2
clone size: -
V gene: TRBV7-7
D gene: -
CDR3 protein: CASSLRTSGELFF
CDR3 DNA: TGTGCCAGCAGCCTTCGGACGAGCGGGGAGCTGTTTTTT

J gene: TRBJ1-2
clone size: -
V gene: TRBV7-9
D gene: -
CDR3 protein: CASSSRGNYGYTF
CDR3 DNA: TGTGCCAGCAGCTCTAGGGGTAACTATGGCTACACCTTC

J gene: TRBJ2-2
clone size: -
V gene: TRBV29-1
D gene: -
CDR3 protein: CSVRQLTGELFF
CDR3 DNA: TGCAGCGTTCGTCAGCTCACCGGGGAGCTGTTTTTT

J gene: TRBJ1-4
clone size: -
V gene: TRBV28
D gene: -
CDR3 protein: CASSLLVFASNEKLFF
CDR3 DNA: TGTGCCAGCAGTTTATTGGTTTTTGCTTCTAATGAAAAACTGTTTTTT

J gene: TRBJ2-2
clone size: -
V gene: TRBV6-5
D gene: -
CDR3 protein: CASSPGGAGTGELFF
CDR3 DNA: TGTGCCAGCAGTCCCGGCGGGGCCGGGACCGGGGAGCTGTTTTTT

J gene: TRBJ1-4
clone size: -
V gene: TRBV5-1
D gene: -
CDR3 protein: CASSLLPGATNEKLFF
CDR3 DNA: TGCGCCAGCAGCTTGCTACCTGGGGCAACTAATGAAAAACTGTTTTTT

J gene: TRBJ1-2
clone size: -
V gene: TRBV18
D gene: TRBD1
CDR3 protein: CASSLGQGEGYTF
CDR3 DNA: TGTGCCAGCTCACTCGGACAGGGAGAAGGCTACACCTTC

J gene: TRBJ2-7
clone size: -
V gene: TRBV10-3
D gene: TRBD2
CDR3 protein: CANRTSGRVHEQYF
CDR3 DNA: TGTGCCAACCGGACTAGCGGGAGGGTCCACGAGCAGTACTTC

J gene: TRBJ1-2
clone size: once
V gene: TRBV15
D gene: TRBD1
CDR3 protein: CATSARQGNYGYTF
CDR3 DNA: TGTGCCACCAGCGCGCGACAGGGGAACTATGGCTACACCTTC

J gene: TRBJ1-1
clone size: -
V gene: TRBV2
D gene: -
CDR3 protein: CASIRVGTEAFF
CDR3 DNA: TGTGCCAGCATCAGGGTTGGGACTGAAGCTTTCTTT

J gene: TRBJ2-2
clone size: -
V gene: TRBV11-1
D gene: -
CDR3 protein: CASSSAAPNRRELFF
CDR3 DNA: TGTGCCAGCAGCTCGGCAGCCCCCAATAGGCGGGAGCTGTTTTTT

J gene: TRBJ2-3
clone size: -
V gene: TRBV5-4
D gene: TRBD2
CDR3 protein: CASTRAGGSTDTQYF
CDR3 DNA: TGTGCCAGCACCCGAGCGGGAGGGAGCACAGATACGCAGTATTTT

J gene: TRBJ2-7
clone size: -
V gene: TRBV2
D gene: -
CDR3 protein: CASTMTGHYEQYF
CDR3 DNA: TGTGCCAGCACTATGACAGGCCACTACGAGCAGTACTTC